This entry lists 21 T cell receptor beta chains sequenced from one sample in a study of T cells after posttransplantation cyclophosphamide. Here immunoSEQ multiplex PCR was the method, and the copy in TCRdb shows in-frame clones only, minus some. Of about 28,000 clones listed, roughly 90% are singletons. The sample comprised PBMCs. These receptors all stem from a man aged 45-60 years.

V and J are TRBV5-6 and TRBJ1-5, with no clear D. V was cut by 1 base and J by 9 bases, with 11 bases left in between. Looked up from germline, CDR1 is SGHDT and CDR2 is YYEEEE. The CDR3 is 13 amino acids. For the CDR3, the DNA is TGTGCCAGCAGCTTGCGCCCCACGGGGCCCCAGCATTTT. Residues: CASSLRPTGPQHF.

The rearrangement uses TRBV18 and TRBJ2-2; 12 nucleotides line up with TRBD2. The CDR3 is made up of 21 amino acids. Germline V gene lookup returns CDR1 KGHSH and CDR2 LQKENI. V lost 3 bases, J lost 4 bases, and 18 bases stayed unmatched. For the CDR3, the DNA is TGTGCCAGCTCACCCTTGACTAGCGGGAGTTCCGTGAAGCGGAGCACCGGGGAGCTGTTTTTT. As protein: CASSPLTSGSSVKRSTGELFF.

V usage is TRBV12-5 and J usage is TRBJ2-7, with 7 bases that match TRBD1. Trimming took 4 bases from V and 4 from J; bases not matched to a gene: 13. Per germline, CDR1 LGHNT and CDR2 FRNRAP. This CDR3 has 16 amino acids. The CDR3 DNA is TGTGCTAGTGGTTACGCAACCCTCGGGACAGTGTACGAGCAGTACTTC. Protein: CASGYATLGTVYEQYF. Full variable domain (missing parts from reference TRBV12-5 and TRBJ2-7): DARVTQTPRHKVTEMGQEVTMRCQPILGHNTVFWYRQTMMQGLELLAYFRNRAPLDDSGMPKDRFSAEMPDATLATLKIQPSEPRDSAVYFCASGYATLGTVYEQYFGPGTRLTVT.

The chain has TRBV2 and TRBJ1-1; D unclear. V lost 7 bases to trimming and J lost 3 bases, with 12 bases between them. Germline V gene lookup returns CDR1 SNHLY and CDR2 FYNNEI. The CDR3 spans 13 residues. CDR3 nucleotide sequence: TGTGCCAGCAAAGACGCAGGCGACACTGAAGCTTTCTTT. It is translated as CASKDAGDTEAFF.

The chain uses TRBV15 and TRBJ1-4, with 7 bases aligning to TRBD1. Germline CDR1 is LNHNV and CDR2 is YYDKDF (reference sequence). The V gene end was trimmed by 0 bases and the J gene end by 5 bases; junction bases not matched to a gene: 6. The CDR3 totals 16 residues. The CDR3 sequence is CATSRDGGQKNEKLFF. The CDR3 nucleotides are TGTGCCACCAGCAGAGATGGGGGACAGAAGAATGAAAAACTGTTTTTT.

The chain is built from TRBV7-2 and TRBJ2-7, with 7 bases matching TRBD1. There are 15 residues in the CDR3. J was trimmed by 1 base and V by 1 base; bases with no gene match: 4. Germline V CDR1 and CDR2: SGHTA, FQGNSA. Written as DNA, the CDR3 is TGTGCCAGCAGCTTAGATACGGGACAGTCCTACGAGCAGTACTTC. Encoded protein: CASSLDTGQSYEQYF.

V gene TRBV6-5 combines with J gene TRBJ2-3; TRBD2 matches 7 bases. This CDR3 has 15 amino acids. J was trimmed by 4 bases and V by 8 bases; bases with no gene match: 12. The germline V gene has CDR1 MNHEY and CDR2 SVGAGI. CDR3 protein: CASRTSGIGPDTQYF. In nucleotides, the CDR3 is TGTGCCAGCCGAACAAGCGGGATAGGTCCAGATACGCAGTATTTT.

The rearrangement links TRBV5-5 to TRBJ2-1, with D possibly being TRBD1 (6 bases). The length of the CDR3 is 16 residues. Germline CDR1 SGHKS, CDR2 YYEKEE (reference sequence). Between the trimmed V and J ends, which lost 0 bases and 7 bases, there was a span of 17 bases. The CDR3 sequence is CASSLAWGLAGNEQFF. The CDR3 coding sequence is TGTGCCAGCAGCTTGGCCTGGGGGCTAGCCGGGAATGAGCAGTTCTTC. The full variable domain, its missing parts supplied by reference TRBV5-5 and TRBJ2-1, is DAGVTQSPTHLIKTRGQQVTLRCSPISGHKSVSWYQQVLGQGPQFIFQYYEKEERGRGNFPDRFSARQFPNYSSELNVNALLLGDSALYLCASSLAWGLAGNEQFFGPGTRLTVL.

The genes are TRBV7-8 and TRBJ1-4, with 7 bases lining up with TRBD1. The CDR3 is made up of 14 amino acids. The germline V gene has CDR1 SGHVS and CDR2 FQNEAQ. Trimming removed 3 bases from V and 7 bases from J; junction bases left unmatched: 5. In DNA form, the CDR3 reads TGTGCCAGCAGCTTGACAGGGTTTGGTGAAAAACTGTTTTTT. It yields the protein CASSLTGFGEKLFF.

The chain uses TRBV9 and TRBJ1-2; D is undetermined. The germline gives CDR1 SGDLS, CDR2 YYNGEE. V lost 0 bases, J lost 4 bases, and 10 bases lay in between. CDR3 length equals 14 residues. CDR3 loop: CASSVGEAFYGYTF. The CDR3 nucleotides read TGTGCCAGCAGCGTAGGAGAGGCCTTCTATGGCTACACCTTC.

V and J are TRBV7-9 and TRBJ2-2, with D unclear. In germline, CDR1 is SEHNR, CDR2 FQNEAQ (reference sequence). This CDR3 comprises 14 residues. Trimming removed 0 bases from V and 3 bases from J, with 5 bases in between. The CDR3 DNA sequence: TGTGCCAGCAGCTTAGCCGTCTACACCGGGGAGCTGTTTTTT. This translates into CASSLAVYTGELFF.

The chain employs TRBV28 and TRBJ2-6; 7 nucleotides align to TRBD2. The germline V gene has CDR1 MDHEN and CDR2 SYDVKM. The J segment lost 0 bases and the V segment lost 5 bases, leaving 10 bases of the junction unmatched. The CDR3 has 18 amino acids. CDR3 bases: TGTGCCAGCAGTCCATGGGAGGGACGGGGCTCTGGGGCCAACGTCCTGACTTTC. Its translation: CASSPWEGRGSGANVLTF.

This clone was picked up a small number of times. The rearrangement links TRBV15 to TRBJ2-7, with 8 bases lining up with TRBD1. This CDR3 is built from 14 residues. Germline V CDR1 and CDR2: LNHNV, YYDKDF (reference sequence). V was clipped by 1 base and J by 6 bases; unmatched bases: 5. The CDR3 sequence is CATSRGQGAREQYF. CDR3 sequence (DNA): TGTGCCACCAGCAGAGGCCAGGGGGCACGCGAGCAGTACTTC. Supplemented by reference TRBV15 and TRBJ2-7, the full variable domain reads DAMVIQNPRYQVTQFGKPVTLSCSQTLNHNVMYWYQQKSSQAPKLLFHYYDKDFNNEADTPDNFQSRRPNTSFCFLDIRSPGLGDTAMYLCATSRGQGAREQYFGPGTRLTVT.

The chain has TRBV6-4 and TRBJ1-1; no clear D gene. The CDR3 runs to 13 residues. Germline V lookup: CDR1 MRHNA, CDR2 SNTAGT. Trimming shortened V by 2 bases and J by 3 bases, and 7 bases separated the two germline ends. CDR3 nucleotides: TGTGCCAGCAGTGACAACGGGTACACTGAAGCTTTCTTT. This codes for CASSDNGYTEAFF.

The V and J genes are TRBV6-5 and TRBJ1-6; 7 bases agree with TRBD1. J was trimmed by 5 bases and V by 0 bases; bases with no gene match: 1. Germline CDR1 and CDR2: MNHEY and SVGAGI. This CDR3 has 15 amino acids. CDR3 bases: TGTGCCAGCAGTTACTCGGGACAGCATAATTCACCCCTCCACTTT. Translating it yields CASSYSGQHNSPLHF.

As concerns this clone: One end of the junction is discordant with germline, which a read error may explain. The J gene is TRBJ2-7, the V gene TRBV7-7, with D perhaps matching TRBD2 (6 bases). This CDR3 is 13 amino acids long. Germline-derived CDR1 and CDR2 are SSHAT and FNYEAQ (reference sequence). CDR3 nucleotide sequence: TGTGCTAGCAGCCAGGGCGGGGATTACGAGCAGTACTTC. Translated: CASSQGGDYEQYF.

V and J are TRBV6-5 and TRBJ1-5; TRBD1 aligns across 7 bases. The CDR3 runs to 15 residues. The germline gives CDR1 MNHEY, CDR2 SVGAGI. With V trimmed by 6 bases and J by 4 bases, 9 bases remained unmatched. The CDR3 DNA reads TGTGCCAGCAGAACCGGGACAGTGGGAAATCAGCCCCAGCATTTT. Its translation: CASRTGTVGNQPQHF.

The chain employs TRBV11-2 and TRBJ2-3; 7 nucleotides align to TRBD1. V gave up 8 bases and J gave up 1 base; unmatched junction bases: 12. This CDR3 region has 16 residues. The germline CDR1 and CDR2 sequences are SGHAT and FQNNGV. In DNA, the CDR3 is TGTGCCAGCCGCACCCTAACAGGGGATGGCACAGATACGCAGTATTTT. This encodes CASRTLTGDGTDTQYF.

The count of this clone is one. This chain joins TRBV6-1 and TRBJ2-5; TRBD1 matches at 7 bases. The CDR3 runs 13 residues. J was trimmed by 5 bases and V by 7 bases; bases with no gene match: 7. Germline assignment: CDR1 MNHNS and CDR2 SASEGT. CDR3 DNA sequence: TGTGCCAGCACAAGGGACAGCAAGGAGACCCAGTACTTC. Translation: CASTRDSKETQYF.

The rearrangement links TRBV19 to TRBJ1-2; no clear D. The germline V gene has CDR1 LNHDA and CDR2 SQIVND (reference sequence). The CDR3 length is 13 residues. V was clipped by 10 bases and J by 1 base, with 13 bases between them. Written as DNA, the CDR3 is TGTGCCACCAAAAGTCATAGTAACTATGGCTACACCTTC. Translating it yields CATKSHSNYGYTF.

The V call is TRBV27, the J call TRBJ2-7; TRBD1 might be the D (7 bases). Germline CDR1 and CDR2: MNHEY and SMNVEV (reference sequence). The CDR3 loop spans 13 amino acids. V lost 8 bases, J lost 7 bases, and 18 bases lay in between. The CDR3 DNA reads TGTGCCAGCCAGGGGGGCCTTTTTGGGGAGCAGTACTTC. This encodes CASQGGLFGEQYF.